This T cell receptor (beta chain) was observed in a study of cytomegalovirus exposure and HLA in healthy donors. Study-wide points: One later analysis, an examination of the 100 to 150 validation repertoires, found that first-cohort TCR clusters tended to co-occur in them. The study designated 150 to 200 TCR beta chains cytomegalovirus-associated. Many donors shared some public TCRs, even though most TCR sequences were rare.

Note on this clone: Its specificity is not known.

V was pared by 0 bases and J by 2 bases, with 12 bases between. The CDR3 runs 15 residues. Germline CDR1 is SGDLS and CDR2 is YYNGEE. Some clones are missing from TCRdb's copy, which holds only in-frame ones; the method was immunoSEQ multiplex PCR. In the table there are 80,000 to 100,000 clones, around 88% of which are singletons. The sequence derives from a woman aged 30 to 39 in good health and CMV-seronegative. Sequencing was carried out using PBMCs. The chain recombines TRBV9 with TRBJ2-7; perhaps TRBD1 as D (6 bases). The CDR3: CASSVEQSGAYEQYF. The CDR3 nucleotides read TGTGCCAGCAGCGTAGAGCAGTCAGGGGCCTACGAGCAGTACTTC.